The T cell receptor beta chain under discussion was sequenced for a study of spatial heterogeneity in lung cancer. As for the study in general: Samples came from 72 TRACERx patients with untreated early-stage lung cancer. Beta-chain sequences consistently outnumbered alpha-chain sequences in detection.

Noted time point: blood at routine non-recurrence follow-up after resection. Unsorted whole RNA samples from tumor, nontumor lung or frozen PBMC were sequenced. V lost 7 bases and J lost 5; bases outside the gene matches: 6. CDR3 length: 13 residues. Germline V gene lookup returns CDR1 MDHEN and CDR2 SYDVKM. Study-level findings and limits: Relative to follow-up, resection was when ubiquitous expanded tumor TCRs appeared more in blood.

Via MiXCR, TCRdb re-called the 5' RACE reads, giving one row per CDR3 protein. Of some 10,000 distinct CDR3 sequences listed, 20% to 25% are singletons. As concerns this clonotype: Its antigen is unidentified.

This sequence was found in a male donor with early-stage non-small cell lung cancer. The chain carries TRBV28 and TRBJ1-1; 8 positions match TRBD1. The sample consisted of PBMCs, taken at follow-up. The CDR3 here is CASTYRGGTEAFF. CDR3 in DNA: TGTGCCAGCACCTACAGGGGGGGGACTGAAGCTTTCTTT.